This is a list of T cell receptor beta chains from one sample in a study of response to subunit inactivated influenza vaccine. One entry per CDR3 protein, called by TCRdb with MiXCR from the RT-PCR reads. This repertoire shows around 520,000 distinct CDR3 sequences, 12% found once; its top ten account for around 9.6%. The sample was PBMCs from blood, taken on the day of vaccination. The receptors here all came from a man aged 50-60 years who received an inactivated influenza vaccine. Each CDR3 is given with its conserved first and last residue. D genes are given only for firm matches. Some rows mark clone size as missing; the rest say once, few, many or name a class of expanded clone.

CSVEDPRQGHLGELFF | TGCAGCGTTGAAGATCCGCGGCAGGGGCACCTCGGGGAGCTGTTTTTT | TRBV29-1 | few | - | TRBJ2-2
CASSLPGGTGELFF | TGTGCCAGCAGCTTGCCAGGGGGCACCGGGGAGCTGTTTTTT | TRBV5-8 | few | TRBD1 | TRBJ2-2
CASSPTPGAAYNEQFF | TGTGCCAGCAGCCCAACACCAGGGGCAGCCTACAATGAGCAGTTCTTC | TRBV7-8 | few | - | TRBJ2-1
CASSPGWGTAQGAPYEQYF | TGTGCCAGCAGCCCTGGATGGGGAACCGCGCAGGGGGCTCCCTACGAGCAGTACTTC | TRBV11-2 | - | TRBD1 | TRBJ2-7
CASSPTSGGAINIQYF | TGTGCCAGCAGCCCAACTAGCGGGGGGGCAATAAACATTCAGTACTTC | TRBV7-2 | - | TRBD2 | TRBJ2-4
CSARAGERLKSQYF | TGCAGTGCTAGAGCCGGGGAACGACTGAAATCGCAGTACTTC | TRBV20-1 | few | - | TRBJ2-7
CSAVPGLAGLNEQFF | TGCAGTGCCGTACCGGGACTAGCGGGACTCAATGAGCAGTTCTTC | TRBV20-1 | - | TRBD2 | TRBJ2-1
CASSVETSGGETQYF | TGTGCCAGCAGCGTAGAAACCAGCGGGGGCGAGACCCAGTACTTC | TRBV9 | - | TRBD2 | TRBJ2-5
CASSWGQGAADGYTF | TGCGCCAGCAGCTGGGGACAGGGGGCGGCAGATGGCTACACCTTC | TRBV5-1 | - | TRBD1 | TRBJ1-2
CASKAGSGYEQYF | TGTGCCAGCAAGGCGGGGAGTGGCTACGAGCAGTACTTC | TRBV6-1 | many | - | TRBJ2-7
CASTPTSRPYEQYF | TGTGCCAGCACCCCGACTAGCCGTCCTTACGAGCAGTACTTC | TRBV6-2/TRBV6-3 | few | TRBD2 | TRBJ2-7
CASSYSGGGSEAFF | TGTGCCAGCAGTTACTCTGGGGGCGGCTCTGAAGCTTTCTTT | TRBV6-5 | few | - | TRBJ1-1
CSGRENTGELFF | TGCAGCGGGAGGGAAAACACCGGGGAGCTGTTTTTT | TRBV29-1 | few | - | TRBJ2-2
CASRGSHLDTQYF | TGTGCCAGCAGGGGTAGCCACTTAGATACGCAGTATTTT | TRBV2 | once | - | TRBJ2-3
CATRGLAGENEQFF | TGTGCCACCAGGGGACTAGCGGGAGAAAATGAGCAGTTCTTC | TRBV24-1 | few | TRBD2 | TRBJ2-1
CAWSRPYQPQHF | TGTGCCTGGAGTCGGCCATATCAGCCCCAGCATTTT | TRBV30 | few | - | TRBJ1-5
CSVEDGTTDYNEQFF | TGCAGCGTTGAAGATGGGACAACGGACTACAATGAGCAGTTCTTC | TRBV29-1 | many | - | TRBJ2-1
CASSPGGQRVYEQYF | TGTGCCAGCTCACCAGGGGGACAGAGAGTCTACGAGCAGTACTTC | TRBV18 | - | TRBD1 | TRBJ2-7
CASSQDWDRGSSYEQYF | TGCGCCAGCAGCCAAGATTGGGACAGGGGGTCATCCTACGAGCAGTACTTC | TRBV4-1 | few | TRBD1 | TRBJ2-7
CASSYAPGLETQYF | TGTGCCAGCAGTTACGCTCCGGGGCTAGAGACCCAGTACTTC | TRBV6-5 | - | - | TRBJ2-5
CASSTGTGELFF | TGTGCCAGCAGCACCGGGACAGGGGAGCTGTTTTTT | TRBV7-9 | many | - | TRBJ2-2
CASSFGTGAFDYTF | TGCGCCAGCAGCTTCGGGACAGGGGCTTTTGACTACACCTTC | TRBV5-1 | - | TRBD1 | TRBJ1-2
CSARDRWGQVAYNEQFF | TGCAGTGCTAGAGATAGATGGGGACAGGTGGCCTACAATGAGCAGTTCTTC | TRBV20-1 | - | TRBD1 | TRBJ2-1
CSANDRTTNSPLHF | TGCAGTGCAAACGACAGAACTACTAATTCACCCCTCCACTTT | TRBV20-1 | few | - | TRBJ1-6
CASSGLTGQETQYF | TGTGCCAGCAGCGGCCTGACAGGGCAAGAGACCCAGTACTTC | TRBV9 | - | TRBD1 | TRBJ2-5
CASSAPGQSMLFF | TGCGCCAGCAGCGCACCGGGACAGTCGATGCTGTTTTTT | TRBV5-1 | - | TRBD1 | TRBJ2-2
CASSPTGSRDYEQYF | TGTGCCAGCAGTCCGACAGGGAGTAGGGACTACGAGCAGTACTTC | TRBV12-3/TRBV12-4 | many | TRBD1 | TRBJ2-7